The sequence of this T cell receptor (beta chain) was determined in a study of tumor-infiltrating lymphocytes in primary liver carcinoma. Whole-study results and caveats: It was tumor-adjacent and tumor-blood pairs that overlapped less than tumor region pairs did.

A few counts support this clonotype. The antigen remains undetermined. A primer matching the constant region was used to make TCR beta cDNA from around 460 ng of total RNA. ARM-PCR was slightly modified, and three nested multiplex PCR rounds with it gave rise to the TCR beta libraries. TCRdb re-called the multiplex PCR reads with MiXCR, one entry per CDR3 protein. The repertoire consists of 150,000 to 200,000 distinct CDR3 sequences, with 50% to 75% occurring once and the leading ten covering approximately 70%. Unsorted whole blood served as the source of blood RNA, and germline DNA was extracted as well. Material: peripheral blood. The TCR sequence derives from a man in his forties or fifties with primary liver carcinoma and hepatitis B virus infection.

The DNA of the CDR3 is TGTGCCAGCAGTAGGCTAGCGGGAGGTGGAGAGACCCAGTACTTC. This gives the protein CASSRLAGGGETQYF. The chain couples TRBV6-5 to TRBJ2-5; 11 bases fit TRBD2. This CDR3 contains 15 residues. Germline V gene lookup returns CDR1 MNHEY and CDR2 SVGAGI. The V and J ends lost 5 bases and 4 bases, in that order; junction bases with no gene match: 6.